These 9 T cell receptor beta chains came from one sample sequenced in a study of T cell responses to AZD1222 COVID-19 vaccine. TCRdb keeps only in-frame clones here, not all; method: immunoSEQ multiplex PCR. The sample includes some 140,000 clones, about 88% of them seen just once. The sequences come from peripheral blood, collected on day 0 of AZD1222 vaccination. The receptors stem from an adult in good health.

This clone came up once. The chain couples TRBV14 to TRBJ2-7; D might be TRBD2 (5 bases). The germline V gene encodes CDR1 SGHDN and CDR2 FVKESK. Trimming cost V 3 bases and J 0 bases, with 12 bases left between them. The CDR3 has 15 amino acids. Written as DNA, the CDR3 is TGTGCCAGCAGCCAGCTAGCCGGAAGCTCCTACGAGCAGTACTTC. This translates into CASSQLAGSSYEQYF.

The chain links TRBV6-4 to TRBJ2-1; 11 bases are shared with TRBD2. CDR3 length equals 15 residues. CDR1 is MRHNA, CDR2 SNTAGT, per germline. After removal of 4 bases from V and 1 base from J, the junction contained 0 bases not matched to a gene. This CDR3 is CASSGTSGSYNEQFF. In DNA form, the CDR3 reads TGTGCCAGCAGTGGGACTAGCGGGTCCTACAATGAGCAGTTCTTC.

The chain has TRBV3-1 (or the pseudogene TRBV3-2) and TRBJ1-1; 7 bases line up with TRBD1. This CDR3 has 15 amino acids. The V and J ends lost 4 bases and 2 bases, in that order; junction bases with no gene match: 7. Looked up from germline, CDR1 is LGHDT and CDR2 is YNNKEL (reference sequence). The CDR3 DNA follows: TGTGCCAGCAGCCCCGCGAACAGGGGAAACACTGAAGCTTTCTTT. It is translated as CASSPANRGNTEAFF.

The chain carries TRBV3-1 (or the pseudogene TRBV3-2) and TRBJ1-1; no reliable D call. CDR1 and CDR2 (germline): LGHDT, YNNKEL (reference sequence). This CDR3 region has 17 residues. Between the trimmed V and J ends, which lost 4 bases and 6 bases, there was a span of 24 bases. CDR3 protein: CASSLGIWARRTPEAFF. CDR3 DNA: TGTGCCAGCAGCCTCGGCATTTGGGCCCGACGAACCCCTGAAGCTTTCTTT.

This sequence joins TRBV6-5 and TRBJ1-3, with 10 bases matching TRBD1. V lost 5 bases to trimming and J lost 4 bases; unmatched junction nucleotides: 2. The germline V gene encodes CDR1 MNHEY and CDR2 SVGAGI. The CDR3 has 14 residues. As DNA, the CDR3 is TGTGCCAGCAGTCGGACAGGGGGAGGAAACACCATATATTTT. Amino acids: CASSRTGGGNTIYF.

For the CDR3, the DNA is TGTGCCAGCAGCCAGCAAGAGACCCAGTACTTC. Protein: CASSQQETQYF. The chain uses TRBV3-1 (or the pseudogene TRBV3-2) and TRBJ2-5; D gene uncertain. The CDR3 covers 11 residues. CDR1 is LGHDT, CDR2 YNNKEL, per germline (reference sequence). V was clipped by 3 bases and J by 2 bases, with 1 base between them.

The genes are TRBV5-1 and TRBJ1-1; 10 positions match TRBD1. V lost 4 bases to trimming and J lost 3 bases; unmatched junction nucleotides: 6. Germline V CDR1 and CDR2: SGHRS, YFSETQ. CDR3 size: 15 residues. CDR3 in amino acids: CASSRQGARDTEAFF. CDR3 sequence (DNA): TGCGCCAGCAGCCGACAGGGGGCGCGGGACACTGAAGCTTTCTTT.

This chain links TRBV6-5 with TRBJ2-5; 12 bases match TRBD1. Germline CDR1 and CDR2: MNHEY and SVGAGI. V was clipped by 6 bases and J by 9 bases; unmatched bases: 11. This CDR3 has 15 amino acids. CDR3 nucleotide sequence: TGTGCCAGCAGCCCCGGGACAGGGGGCGGGGGGGCCCAGTACTTC. Translated: CASSPGTGGGGAQYF.

The chain couples TRBV18 to TRBJ1-6, with D hard to call. CDR3 length: 12 residues. Deletions cut 2 bases from V and 16 bases from J, with 12 bases between. Germline lookup yields CDR1 KGHSH and CDR2 LQKENI. CDR3 bases: TGTGCCAGCTCACCAGGCCGCAGCACTCTCCACTTT. This translates into CASSPGRSTLHF.